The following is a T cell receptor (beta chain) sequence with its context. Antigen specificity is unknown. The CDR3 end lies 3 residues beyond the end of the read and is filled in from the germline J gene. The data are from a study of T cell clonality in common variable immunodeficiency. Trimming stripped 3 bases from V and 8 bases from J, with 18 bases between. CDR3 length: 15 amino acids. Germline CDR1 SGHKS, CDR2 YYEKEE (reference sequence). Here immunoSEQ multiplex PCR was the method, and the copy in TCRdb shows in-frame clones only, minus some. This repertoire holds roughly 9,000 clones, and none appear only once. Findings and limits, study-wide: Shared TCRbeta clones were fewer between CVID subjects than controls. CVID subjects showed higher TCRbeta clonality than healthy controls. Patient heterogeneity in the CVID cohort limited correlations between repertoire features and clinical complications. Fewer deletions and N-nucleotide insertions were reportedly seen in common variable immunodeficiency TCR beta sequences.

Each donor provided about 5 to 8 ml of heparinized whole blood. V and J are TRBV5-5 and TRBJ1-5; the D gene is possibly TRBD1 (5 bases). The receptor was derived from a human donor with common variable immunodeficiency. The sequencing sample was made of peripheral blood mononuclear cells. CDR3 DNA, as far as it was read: TGTGCCAGCAGCTGGGGGACTGTTGTCACGAAGCCC. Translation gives CASSWGTVVTKP. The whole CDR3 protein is CASSWGTVVTKPQHF.